The clone carrying this T cell receptor beta chain has just a few counts. The data stem from a study of blood T cell repertoires in COVID-19. V was shortened by 4 bases and J by 3 bases, with 9 bases between the two germline ends. Germline-derived CDR1 and CDR2 are GTSNPN and SVGIG (reference sequence). The CDR3 totals 12 residues. The data were produced by immunoSEQ multiplex PCR, yet TCRdb's version contains in-frame clones alone and is incomplete. In the table there are tens of thousands of clones, 80% to 90% of which are singletons. Sequencing was carried out using peripheral blood. The V and J genes are TRBV30 and TRBJ1-1; D may be TRBD1 (5 bases). This sequence originates from a man aged 35 to 55 with acute or convalescent COVID-19. CDR3 residues: CAWIGGDTEAFF. CDR3 sequence (DNA): TGTGCCTGGATCGGGGGGGACACTGAAGCTTTCTTT.